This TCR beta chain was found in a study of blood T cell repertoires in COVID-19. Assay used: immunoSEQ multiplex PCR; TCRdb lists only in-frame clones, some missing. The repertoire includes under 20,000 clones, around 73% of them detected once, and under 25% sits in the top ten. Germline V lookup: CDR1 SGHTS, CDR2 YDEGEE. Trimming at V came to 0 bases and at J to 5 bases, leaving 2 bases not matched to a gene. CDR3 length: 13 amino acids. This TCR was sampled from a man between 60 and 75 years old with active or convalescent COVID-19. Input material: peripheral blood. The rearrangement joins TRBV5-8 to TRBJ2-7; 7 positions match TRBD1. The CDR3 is CASSLDRGNEQYF. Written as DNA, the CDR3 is TGTGCCAGCAGCTTGGACAGGGGAAACGAGCAGTACTTC.